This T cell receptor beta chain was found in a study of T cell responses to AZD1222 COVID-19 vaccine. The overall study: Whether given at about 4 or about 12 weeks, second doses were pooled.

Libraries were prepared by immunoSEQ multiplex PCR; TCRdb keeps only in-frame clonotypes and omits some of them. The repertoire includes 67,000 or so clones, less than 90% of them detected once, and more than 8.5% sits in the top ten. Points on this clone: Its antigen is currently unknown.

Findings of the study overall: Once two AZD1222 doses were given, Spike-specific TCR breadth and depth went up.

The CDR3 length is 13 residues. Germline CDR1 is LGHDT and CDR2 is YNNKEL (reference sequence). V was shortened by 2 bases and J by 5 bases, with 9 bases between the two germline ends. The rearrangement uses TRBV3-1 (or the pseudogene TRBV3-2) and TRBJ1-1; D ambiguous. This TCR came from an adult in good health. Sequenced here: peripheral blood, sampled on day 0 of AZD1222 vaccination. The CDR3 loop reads CASSQYTETEAFF. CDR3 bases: TGTGCCAGCAGCCAATATACGGAAACTGAAGCTTTCTTT.